This passage covers 12 T cell receptor beta chains from one sample sequenced in a study of CD8 T cells in Susac syndrome. Reverse transcription used about 0.45 to 1 ug RNA and random hexamers. MiXCR was run by TCRdb on the immunoSEQ multiplex PCR reads, yielding one entry per CDR3 protein. The sample has some 400,000 distinct CDR3 sequences, approximately 85% seen once. The specimen sequenced was CD8+ T cells from PBMCs. The source is a human donor with multiple sclerosis.

This clonotype was observed once. This chain links TRBV6-1 with TRBJ1-1, with D hard to call. Trimming cost V 2 bases and J 4 bases, with 26 bases left between them. The CDR3 spans 19 residues. From germline, CDR1 is MNHNS and CDR2 SASEGT. The CDR3 reads CASSELGYYRPRIVTEAFF. The DNA of the CDR3 is TGTGCCAGCAGTGAATTGGGGTATTATAGACCGCGCATAGTCACTGAAGCTTTCTTT.

The V and J genes are TRBV4-2 and TRBJ1-1; unclear D gene. The germline gives CDR1 LGHNA, CDR2 YNFKEQ. The V end was cut by 3 bases, the J end by 0 bases, with 14 bases between. The CDR3 contains 16 residues. This chain's CDR3 is CASSHWPGGVNTEAFF. DNA for the CDR3: TGTGCCAGCAGCCATTGGCCCGGCGGGGTGAACACTGAAGCTTTCTTT.

The CDR3 nucleotides read TGTGCCAGCAGCCAAGTGACAGGGGACGAGCAGTACTTC. Its translation is CASSQVTGDEQYF. The chain joins TRBV3-1 to TRBJ2-7, with 8 bases lining up with TRBD1. The trim removed 1 base at V and 5 bases at J, leaving 1 base unmatched. Per the germline V gene, CDR1 is LGHDT and CDR2 is YNNKEL (reference sequence). CDR3 length equals 13 residues.

The genes are TRBV6-5 and TRBJ2-1; D possibly corresponds to TRBD1 (6 bases). With 4 bases removed from V and 2 bases from J, the gap between germline ends came to 9 bases. Per the germline V gene, CDR1 is MNHEY and CDR2 is SVGAGI. This CDR3 has 14 residues. The CDR3 is CASSFGGPYNEQFF. As DNA, the CDR3 is TGTGCCAGCAGTTTTGGGGGCCCCTACAATGAGCAGTTCTTC.

V is TRBV5-1 and J is TRBJ2-2, with TRBD2 matching over 12 bases. The CDR3 has 14 residues. Germline assignment: CDR1 SGHRS and CDR2 YFSETQ. V was clipped by 7 bases and J by 4 bases; unmatched bases: 2. The CDR3 reads CASGLAGLTGELFF. The CDR3 bases are TGCGCCAGCGGACTAGCGGGACTCACCGGGGAGCTGTTTTTT.

This chain links TRBV10-1 with TRBJ1-1; D not resolved. V was trimmed by 6 bases and J by 4 bases, leaving 15 bases between them. The germline CDR1 and CDR2 sequences are WNHNN and SYGVQD (reference sequence). The CDR3 spans 14 residues. Here the CDR3 reads CASRPGGMGTEAFF. The DNA of the CDR3 is TGCGCCAGCAGGCCCGGAGGGATGGGCACTGAAGCTTTCTTT.

This clonotype has only a few counts. The chain uses TRBV6-1 and TRBJ1-4; D remains unclear. The CDR3 is made up of 15 amino acids. V lost 1 base and J lost 10, with 16 bases in between. CDR1 and CDR2 from the germline V gene are MNHNS and SASEGT. The CDR3 region is CASSEEAYAPIKLFF. The CDR3 DNA is TGTGCCAGCAGTGAAGAAGCGTACGCACCGATAAAACTGTTTTTT.

The chain links TRBV6-5 to TRBJ1-5, with 10 bases fitting TRBD1. The V and J ends lost 4 bases and 5 bases, in that order; junction bases with no gene match: 11. CDR3 length: 17 residues. CDR1 MNHEY and CDR2 SVGAGI come from the germline V gene. Here the CDR3 DNA reads TGTGCCAGCAGTTTAATAGCAACCGGGACAGGGGATCAGCCCCAGCATTTT. Translating gives CASSLIATGTGDQPQHF.

The chain uses TRBV6-1 and TRBJ1-2; TRBD1 matches 11 bases. The CDR3 contains 14 residues. Germline loops: CDR1 MNHNS, CDR2 SASEGT. Losses at the gene ends were 6 bases for V and 5 bases for J; bases not matched to a gene: 5. The CDR3 protein is CASRGQGAGYGYTF. CDR3 DNA: TGTGCCAGCAGAGGACAGGGGGCGGGATATGGCTACACCTTC.

The V and J genes are TRBV4-1 and TRBJ2-1, with D possibly TRBD1 on 6 matching bases. Deletions cut 5 bases from V and 2 bases from J, with 25 bases between. This CDR3 contains 19 residues. CDR1 is MGHRA and CDR2 is YSYEKL in the germline V gene. For the CDR3, the DNA is TGCGCCAGCAGCTTACGGCGCCCCGACTCGGACAGAACCTACAATGAGCAGTTCTTC. Its translation: CASSLRRPDSDRTYNEQFF.

This clonotype was observed a handful of times. The chain couples TRBV6-2 or TRBV6-3 to TRBJ2-3; tentatively, D is TRBD1 or TRBD2 (5 bases each). V lost 5 bases to trimming and J lost 2 bases, with 11 bases between them. Germline V gene sequence: CDR1 MNHEY, CDR2 SVGEGT. The CDR3 has 14 amino acids. The CDR3 DNA follows: TGTGCCAGCAGTCTCCGGGACCCCACAGATACGCAGTATTTT. Protein product: CASSLRDPTDTQYF.

This clonotype was seen a few times. The gene calls are TRBV11-2 and TRBJ2-7; 10 bases match TRBD2. The J segment lost 0 bases and the V segment lost 0 bases, leaving 5 bases of the junction unmatched. CDR3 size: 17 residues. Germline CDR1 SGHAT, CDR2 FQNNGV. This CDR3 is CASSLDLPSGSSYEQYF. CDR3 bases: TGTGCCAGCAGCTTAGATCTTCCTAGCGGGAGCTCCTACGAGCAGTACTTC.